This TCR beta chain derives from a study of blood T cell repertoires in COVID-19. Study summary: Donors in the United States, Italy and Spain gave samples during acute or convalescent COVID-19.

The CDR3 is made up of 17 amino acids. Trimming removed 5 bases at V and 1 base at J, with 18 bases between. The germline V gene has CDR1 MNHNY and CDR2 SVGAGI (reference sequence). TCRdb's copy holds only in-frame clones and misses some; the assay was immunoSEQ multiplex PCR. The sample records 300,000 to 400,000 clones, 85% being singletons. This chain uses TRBV6-6 with TRBJ2-1; unclear D gene. The sample was peripheral blood. The receptor's source is a human donor in a cohort sampled during active COVID-19. CDR3 residues: CASSQHQTAVSYNEQFF. For the CDR3, the DNA is TGTGCCAGCAGTCAACATCAGACTGCTGTATCCTACAATGAGCAGTTCTTC.